Listed below are T cell receptor beta chains from one sample, sequenced in a study of spatial heterogeneity in lung cancer. Using its own MiXCR run on the 5' RACE reads, TCRdb lists one record per CDR3 protein. The sample lists some 1,200 distinct CDR3 sequences, 27% occurring once. This specimen consisted of PBMCs, obtained at follow-up. Receptors were obtained from a male donor with early-stage non-small cell lung cancer. Both conserved end residues are part of each CDR3. The D gene is left open where the match is weak. Size values are once, few and many counts, or a class for expanded clones, and some rows have none.

abundance,v_gene,j_gene,d_gene,len,CDR3aa,CDR3nt
many,TRBV14,TRBJ2-3,NA,13,CASSSQLADTQYF,TGTGCCAGCAGCTCACAGTTGGCAGATACGCAGTATTTT
medium-sized,TRBV6-5,TRBJ2-3,NA,14,CASSYDSSTDTQYF,TGTGCCAGCAGTTACGACTCCTCCACAGATACGCAGTATTTT
large,TRBV19,TRBJ1-5,NA,16,CASSIGPQAKSAPQHF,TGTGCCAGTAGTATAGGGCCCCAGGCTAAATCGGCTCCCCAGCATTTT
NA,TRBV12-3/TRBV12-4,TRBJ2-2,NA,15,CASSYWTYNTGELFF,TGTGCCAGCAGTTATTGGACGTACAACACCGGGGAGCTGTTTTTT
many,TRBV7-6,TRBJ2-1,TRBD2,14,CASSLASGGNEQFF,TGTGCCAGCAGCTTAGCGAGCGGGGGGAATGAGCAGTTCTTC
NA,TRBV11-3,TRBJ1-1,TRBD1,14,CASSLGQGAAEAFF,TGTGCCAGCAGCTTAGGCCAGGGGGCCGCTGAAGCTTTCTTT
medium-sized,TRBV28,TRBJ2-1,NA,12,CASSITYNEQFF,TGTGCCAGCAGCATAACCTACAATGAGCAGTTCTTC
NA,TRBV6-4,TRBJ2-4,NA,12,CASSDFSGPMYF,TGTGCCAGCAGTGACTTTTCAGGTCCTATGTACTTC
once,TRBV10-3,TRBJ2-7,TRBD1,16,CAITPRGPGQGDEQYF,TGTGCCATCACCCCTCGAGGCCCGGGACAGGGAGACGAGCAGTACTTC
NA,TRBV29-1,TRBJ2-1,TRBD2,13,CSVVYGLAGITFF,TGCAGCGTTGTCTACGGACTAGCGGGAATTACGTTCTTC
large,TRBV12-3/TRBV12-4,TRBJ1-2,NA,14,CASSFPGLHYGYTF,TGTGCCAGCAGTTTCCCAGGGCTCCACTATGGCTACACCTTC
few,TRBV10-3,TRBJ2-1,TRBD1,14,CAITTDRSYNEQFF,TGTGCCATCACCACGGACAGGTCCTACAATGAGCAGTTCTTC
large,TRBV3-1,TRBJ2-2,TRBD2,16,CASSQASGGDTGELFF,TGTGCCAGCAGCCAAGCTAGCGGGGGGGACACCGGGGAGCTGTTTTTT
NA,TRBV7-9,TRBJ1-5,NA,15,CASSLGAYSNQPQHF,TGTGCCAGCAGCTTAGGGGCCTATAGCAATCAGCCCCAGCATTTT
NA,TRBV7-9,TRBJ2-1,NA,15,CASSLERGAYNEQFF,TGTGCCAGCAGCTTAGAGAGGGGTGCCTACAATGAGCAGTTCTTC
few,TRBV24-1,TRBJ2-5,TRBD2,15,CATSDLSGVEETQYF,TGTGCCACCAGTGATTTGAGCGGGGTGGAGGAGACCCAGTACTTC
once,TRBV5-1,TRBJ2-4,NA,14,CASSLLFDKNIQYF,TGCGCCAGCAGCTTGTTGTTCGACAAAAACATTCAGTACTTC
NA,TRBV29-1,TRBJ1-2,NA,13,CSVEDGINYGYTF,TGCAGCGTTGAAGATGGGATTAACTATGGCTACACCTTC
medium-sized,TRBV6-5,TRBJ2-7,TRBD1,15,CASSYIDRGQYEQYF,TGTGCCAGCAGTTACATTGACAGGGGGCAATACGAGCAGTACTTC
NA,TRBV5-6,TRBJ2-4,NA,13,CASSFAPQNIQYF,TGTGCCAGCAGCTTTGCCCCCCAAAACATTCAGTACTTC
NA,TRBV12-3/TRBV12-4,TRBJ2-1,NA,10,CASSLTEQFF,TGTGCCAGCAGCCTTACGGAGCAGTTCTTC
NA,TRBV28,TRBJ1-1,NA,11,CASSPPPEAFF,TGTGCCAGCAGTCCCCCCCCTGAAGCTTTCTTT
large,TRBV12-3/TRBV12-4,TRBJ2-7,NA,14,CASSFSGTIPEQYF,TGTGCCAGCAGTTTTTCCGGGACAATCCCCGAGCAGTACTTC
many,TRBV7-2,TRBJ2-3,NA,11,CASSFIPTQYF,TGTGCCAGCAGCTTTATACCTACGCAGTATTTT
many,TRBV25-1,TRBJ2-1,NA,13,CASSESGPNEQFF,TGTGCCAGCAGTGAATCCGGACCTAATGAGCAGTTCTTC
many,TRBV6-2/TRBV6-3,TRBJ1-1,NA,13,CASSPPNRVVAFF,TGTGCCAGCAGCCCCCCCAACAGGGTCGTAGCTTTCTTT
many,TRBV19,TRBJ2-7,NA,11,CASSANYEQYF,TGTGCCAGTAGCGCTAACTACGAGCAGTACTTC
NA,TRBV4-1,TRBJ2-7,TRBD2,15,CASSQDGGGFYEQYF,TGCGCCAGCAGCCAAGATGGCGGGGGATTTTACGAGCAGTACTTC
NA,TRBV23-1,TRBJ2-1,NA,18,CARDSAVPIERTGNEQFF,TGCGCCAGGGACAGCGCGGTCCCAATCGAAAGGACGGGCAATGAGCAGTTCTTC
many,TRBV7-9,TRBJ2-3,TRBD2,17,CASSSRPGLAGYDTQYF,TGTGCCAGCAGCTCCCGACCGGGACTAGCGGGGTATGATACGCAGTATTTT
many,TRBV29-1,TRBJ2-7,TRBD1,12,CSVAQGGDEQYF,TGCAGCGTTGCGCAAGGGGGCGACGAGCAGTACTTC
once,TRBV6-5,TRBJ1-6,NA,15,CASSWSSSYNSPLHF,TGTGCCAGCAGTTGGTCGAGCTCCTATAATTCACCCCTCCACTTT
many,TRBV6-5,TRBJ2-7,TRBD2,15,CASSGTSGTSYEQYF,TGTGCCAGCAGTGGGACTAGCGGGACTTCCTACGAGCAGTACTTC
NA,TRBV29-1,TRBJ2-7,TRBD2,13,CSVVRAGDYEQYF,TGCAGCGTTGTCCGAGCGGGAGACTACGAGCAGTACTTC
large,TRBV5-6,TRBJ2-1,NA,11,CASSFRDEQFF,TGTGCCAGCAGCTTTAGGGATGAGCAGTTCTTC
NA,TRBV6-8,TRBJ1-5,NA,16,CASSYSGADSNQPQHF,TGTGCCAGCAGTTACTCGGGGGCCGATAGCAATCAGCCCCAGCATTTT
NA,TRBV7-8,TRBJ2-7,NA,13,CASSPGSSGEQYF,TGTGCCAGCAGCCCCGGGAGTTCGGGCGAGCAGTACTTC
NA,TRBV4-2,TRBJ2-7,TRBD2,16,CASSHSSGRSTDEQYF,TGTGCCAGCAGCCACTCTAGCGGGAGGAGTACGGACGAGCAGTACTTC
few,TRBV13,TRBJ2-7,NA,12,CASSFGNYEQYF,TGTGCCAGCAGCTTCGGAAACTACGAGCAGTACTTC
large,TRBV29-1,TRBJ2-7,NA,12,CSVDDLNYEQYF,TGCAGCGTTGACGACTTGAACTACGAGCAGTACTTC
many,TRBV10-3,TRBJ2-1,NA,11,CAISVGNEQFF,TGTGCCATCAGTGTGGGGAATGAGCAGTTCTTC
few,TRBV10-2,TRBJ1-1,NA,14,CASSVNPRGTEAFF,TGCGCCAGCAGTGTAAACCCCAGGGGTACTGAAGCTTTCTTT
many,TRBV20-1,TRBJ2-3,NA,14,CSARAFGTTDTQYF,TGCAGTGCTAGGGCTTTTGGGACCACAGATACGCAGTATTTT
NA,TRBV10-3,TRBJ2-7,TRBD2,16,CAISPAGGLASYEQYF,TGTGCCATCAGTCCCGCCGGAGGACTAGCAAGTTACGAGCAGTACTTC
few,TRBV6-6,TRBJ2-3,TRBD1,15,CASSFPGQGTDTQYF,TGTGCCAGCAGTTTTCCGGGACAGGGCACAGATACGCAGTATTTT
NA,TRBV20-1,TRBJ2-5,TRBD2,16,CSARLLLAGVQETQYF,TGCAGTGCTAGATTGCTCCTAGCGGGAGTTCAAGAGACCCAGTACTTC
large,TRBV30,TRBJ2-4,NA,14,CAWSVGLAKNIQYF,TGTGCCTGGAGTGTAGGACTAGCCAAAAACATTCAGTACTTC
medium-sized,TRBV7-2,TRBJ2-5,NA,13,CASSPRPRETQYF,TGTGCCAGCAGCCCAAGGCCGAGAGAGACCCAGTACTTC
few,TRBV3-1,TRBJ1-2,NA,17,CASSQVGAATGNYGYTF,TGTGCCAGCAGCCAAGTTGGGGCCGCAACAGGGAACTATGGCTACACCTTC
NA,TRBV7-6,TRBJ2-7,NA,13,CASSPVIAYEQYF,TGTGCCAGCAGCCCGGTCATTGCCTACGAGCAGTACTTC
many,TRBV25-1,TRBJ1-2,TRBD1,12,CATSGTGEGYTF,TGTGCCACCAGCGGGACAGGGGAGGGCTACACCTTC
NA,TRBV6-5,TRBJ1-1,NA,13,CASSRTQNTEAFF,TGTGCCAGCAGCCGTACCCAGAACACTGAAGCTTTCTTT
many,TRBV6-5,TRBJ2-7,TRBD2,15,CASSIFSGIGYEQYF,TGTGCCAGCAGTATATTTAGCGGGATTGGCTACGAGCAGTACTTC